This T cell receptor beta chain was observed in a study of T cell responses to AZD1222 COVID-19 vaccine. In the study overall: Pooling was applied to second doses at about 4 or about 12 weeks.

Notes on the study in general: Clonal diversity was possibly underestimated, and white British individuals and females predominated among donors. The breadth and depth of Spike-specific TCRs increased once two AZD1222 doses had been given. Only a handful of people who got AZD1222 tested seropositive at baseline.

The CDR3 consists of 16 residues. Germline CDR1 and CDR2: SNHLY and FYNNEI. The V gene lost 1 base and the J gene lost 7 bases, with 14 bases spanning the gap. Profiled with immunoSEQ multiplex PCR; TCRdb holds only in-frame clones, not every one. Of 150,000 to 200,000 clones listed, around 93% are singletons. Only one count was recorded for this clone. Its target is not known. The source was peripheral blood, collected on day 0 of AZD1222 vaccination. V is TRBV2 and J is TRBJ1-6; D is uncertain. The origin of this receptor is an adult in good health. This chain's CDR3 is CASSEGEGFKNSPLHF. For the CDR3, the DNA is TGTGCCAGCAGTGAAGGGGAGGGATTCAAAAATTCACCCCTCCACTTT.